These 24 T cell receptor beta chains originate from one sample sequenced in a study of beta chain features in type 1 diabetes. The antigens these receptors bind are not known. The study reverse transcribed the entire isolated RNA, so it sequenced expressed TCRB transcripts. Here immunoSEQ multiplex PCR was the method, and the copy in TCRdb shows in-frame clones only, minus some. The sample consists of approximately 250,000 clones, less than 30% of them appearing once. Study-wide points: Shorter TCRB CDR3s, moderately but significantly so, marked every one of the four CD4+ subsets in Type 1 diabetes patients.

Sequenced sample: naive CD4+ T cells from blood. Receptors originate from a woman aged 30 to 39 with type 1 diabetes.

This clone was observed a few times. This chain connects TRBV15 to TRBJ1-2, with TRBD1 identical over 9 bases. The V and J ends lost 1 base and 6 bases, in that order; junction bases with no gene match: 3. In germline, CDR1 is LNHNV, CDR2 YYDKDF (reference sequence). The CDR3 covers 14 residues. Written as DNA, the CDR3 is TGTGCCACCAGCAGAGGACAGGGGGAGAATGGCTACACCTTC. Translating it yields CATSRGQGENGYTF.

This clone showed up just a few times. This chain links TRBV7-9 with TRBJ1-2, with 9 bases identical to TRBD1. Trimming removed 5 bases from V and 5 bases from J; junction bases left unmatched: 9. CDR1 and CDR2 from the germline V gene are SEHNR and FQNEAQ (reference sequence). CDR3 length: 15 residues. CDR3 protein: CASSLWDREIYGYTF. In nucleotides, the CDR3 is TGTGCCAGCAGCCTTTGGGACAGGGAGATTTATGGCTACACCTTC.

The chain recombines TRBV29-1 with TRBJ2-1; D not resolved. The germline gives CDR1 SQVTM, CDR2 ANQGSEA. The CDR3 is 12 amino acids. V lost 1 base and J 15 bases, leaving 16 bases between the germline ends. The CDR3 spells CSVEGTATDPFF. The DNA for the CDR3 is TGCAGCGTTGAAGGAACAGCCACTGATCCGTTCTTC.

In regard to this clone: At the DNA level, this CDR3 is encoded by other sequences in the same sample as well. The V gene is TRBV18, the J gene TRBJ2-1; TRBD2 matches 13 bases. The germline V gene encodes CDR1 KGHSH and CDR2 LQKENI. The V gene end was trimmed by 3 bases and the J gene end by 5 bases; junction bases not matched to a gene: 1. This CDR3 contains 15 residues. In DNA, the CDR3 is TGTGCCAGCTCACCTGGACTAGCGGGAGACAATGAGCAGTTCTTC. It specifies CASSPGLAGDNEQFF. The full variable domain, completed using reference TRBV18 and TRBJ2-1, is NAGVMQNPRHLVRRRGQEARLRCSPMKGHSHVYWYRQLPEEGLKFMVYLQKENIIDESGMPKERFSAEFPKEGPSILRIQQVVRGDSAAYFCASSPGLAGDNEQFFGPGTRLTVL.

V and J are TRBV7-9 and TRBJ1-1; 7 positions agree with TRBD1. Germline CDR1 reads SEHNR; CDR2 reads FQNEAQ (reference sequence). The V gene end was trimmed by 5 bases and the J gene end by 5 bases; junction bases not matched to a gene: 8. This CDR3 contains 14 residues. In DNA form, the CDR3 reads TGTGCCAGCAGCGAGCACAGGGGAGAGACTGAAGCTTTCTTT. Encoded protein: CASSEHRGETEAFF.

The table lists this clone with a few counts. This rearrangement joins TRBV5-4 to TRBJ1-1; D perhaps matches TRBD1 (5 bases). The CDR3 contains 14 residues. Trimming cost V 4 bases and J 6 bases, with 16 bases left between them. Germline assignment: CDR1 SGHNT and CDR2 YYREEE (reference sequence). The DNA for the CDR3 is TGTGCCAGCAGCCCTGGGGGGGAAGTGGCTGAAGCTTTCTTT. Amino acids: CASSPGGEVAEAFF.

The chain has TRBV6-5 and TRBJ1-5; D gene uncertain. Trimming shortened V by 6 bases and J by 6 bases, and 9 bases separated the two germline ends. Germline CDR1 is MNHEY and CDR2 is SVGAGI. The length of the CDR3 is 12 residues. For the CDR3, the DNA is TGTGCCAGCAGCCATCGGGGTCAGCCCCAGCATTTT. This codes for CASSHRGQPQHF.

This clone was counted once. The V and J genes are TRBV7-9 and TRBJ2-1, with 9 bases aligning to TRBD2. Trimming at V came to 2 bases and at J to 7 bases, leaving 6 bases not matched to a gene. Germline values: CDR1 SEHNR, CDR2 FQNEAQ (reference sequence). The CDR3 loop spans 15 amino acids. The CDR3 protein is CASSLTSGFSNEQFF. DNA for the CDR3: TGTGCCAGCAGCTTAACTAGCGGGTTTTCGAATGAGCAGTTCTTC.

This chain joins TRBV15 and TRBJ1-2; weak D call: TRBD1 (6 bases). The germline CDR1 and CDR2 sequences are LNHNV and YYDKDF (reference sequence). Between the trimmed V and J ends, which lost 4 bases and 4 bases, there was a span of 13 bases. CDR3 length equals 14 residues. The CDR3 DNA reads as TGTGCCACCAGCAAGGGGGATAGACGCTATGGCTACACCTTC. Residues: CATSKGDRRYGYTF.

This clone was counted between two and nine times. The chain joins TRBV30 to TRBJ1-1; D gene ambiguous. The CDR3 is 13 residues long. V lost 7 bases, J lost 3 bases, and 15 bases lay in between. Germline CDR1 GTSNPN, CDR2 SVGIG (reference sequence). The CDR3 spells CAYNFAGDTEAFF. DNA of the CDR3: TGTGCCTACAACTTTGCAGGTGACACTGAAGCTTTCTTT.

The V and J genes are TRBV7-3 and TRBJ1-1; D unclear. Trimming cost V 0 bases and J 3 bases, with 5 bases left between them. The CDR3 sequence is 13 residues long. In germline, CDR1 is SGHTA, CDR2 FQGTGA. The chain's CDR3 is CASSLTRDTEAFF. CDR3 nucleotide sequence: TGTGCCAGCAGCTTAACTCGAGACACTGAAGCTTTCTTT.

The table lists this clone with a few counts. The chain uses TRBV4-1 and TRBJ2-1, with D unresolved. Germline V gene data show CDR1 as MGHRA and CDR2 as YSYEKL. The CDR3 is made up of 16 amino acids. V shed 0 bases and J shed 3 bases, with 12 bases lying between them. In DNA, the CDR3 is TGCGCCAGCAGCCAAGATCGGATAGCTGTCTACAATGAGCAGTTCTTC. Translating it yields CASSQDRIAVYNEQFF.

The genes are TRBV5-4 and TRBJ1-3, with D unresolved. This CDR3 spans 14 amino acids. V lost 4 bases and J 1 base, leaving 9 bases between the germline ends. Germline V CDR1 and CDR2: SGHNT, YYREEE (reference sequence). The chain's CDR3 is CASSGTDSGNTIYF. The CDR3 DNA reads TGTGCCAGCAGCGGAACAGATTCTGGAAACACCATATATTTT.

This clone has more than one count but fewer than ten. The chain has TRBV7-8 and TRBJ1-5; TRBD1 agrees at 7 bases. The CDR3 length is 18 residues. Germline CDR1 SGHVS, CDR2 FQNEAQ. V was clipped by 0 bases and J by 5 bases; unmatched bases: 13. The CDR3 DNA reads TGTGCCAGCAGCTTAGCGCCTTTAAACTACAGGGGCCATCAGCCCCAGCATTTT. Translated, it gives CASSLAPLNYRGHQPQHF.

The chain links TRBV20-1 to TRBJ2-7; tentatively, D is TRBD2 (5 bases). V lost 4 bases, J lost 4 bases, and 8 bases lay in between. Germline V gene data show CDR1 as DFQATT and CDR2 as SNEGSKA (reference sequence). The CDR3 has 11 amino acids. The CDR3: CSATSKYEQYF. CDR3 nucleotides: TGCAGTGCTACTAGCAAATACGAGCAGTACTTC.

The J gene is TRBJ1-2, the V gene TRBV30; D is possibly TRBD1 (5 bases). Between the trimmed V and J ends, which lost 2 bases and 10 bases, there was a span of 14 bases. CDR1 and CDR2 from the germline V gene are GTSNPN and SVGIG (reference sequence). There are 12 residues in the CDR3. CDR3 protein: CAWSSGFSLYTF. DNA for the CDR3: TGTGCCTGGAGTTCAGGGTTTTCCCTCTACACCTTC.

The rearrangement uses TRBV27 and TRBJ2-3; TRBD2 aligns across 10 bases. Germline V gene data show CDR1 as MNHEY and CDR2 as SMNVEV (reference sequence). V lost 6 bases, J lost 5 bases, and 8 bases stayed unmatched. The CDR3 is 15 amino acids. CDR3 in DNA: TGTGCCAGCAGGTCGAGCGGGGGGGGAGAAGATACGCAGTATTTT. Protein: CASRSSGGGEDTQYF.

CDR3 region: CASSILGGSYEQYF. The CDR3 nucleotides are TGTGCCAGTAGTATCCTTGGCGGGAGCTACGAGCAGTACTTC. The rearrangement uses TRBV19 and TRBJ2-7; 7 bases match TRBD2. Germline-derived CDR1 and CDR2 are LNHDA and SQIVND (reference sequence). The CDR3 is 14 amino acids. The junction had 5 bases not matched to a gene; V was cut back by 3 bases and J by 3 bases. The complete variable domain, with remaining parts taken from reference TRBV19 and TRBJ2-7, reads DGGITQSPKYLFRKEGQNVTLSCEQNLNHDAMYWYRQDPGQGLRLIYYSQIVNDFQKGDIAEGYSVSREKKESFPLTVTSAQKNPTAFYLCASSILGGSYEQYFGPGTRLTVT.

This clone has only a few counts. The chain uses TRBV7-9 and TRBJ2-7, with 9 bases lining up with TRBD2. After removal of 0 bases from V and 0 bases from J, the junction contained 6 bases not matched to a gene. CDR1 is SEHNR, CDR2 FQNEAQ, per germline (reference sequence). The CDR3 has 17 amino acids. CDR3 nucleotide sequence: TGTGCCAGCAGCTTAGCGGGGCTGACTAGCGGCTCCTACGAGCAGTACTTC. As protein: CASSLAGLTSGSYEQYF.

The rearrangement uses TRBV9 and TRBJ2-4; possibly TRBD2 for D (6 bases). V was cut by 4 bases and J by 6 bases, with 11 bases left in between. The germline gives CDR1 SGDLS, CDR2 YYNGEE. CDR3 length: 13 residues. CDR3 amino acids: CASSNGGINIQYF. The CDR3 DNA reads TGTGCCAGCAGCAACGGCGGGATAAACATTCAGTACTTC.

The gene calls are TRBV6-5 and TRBJ2-7, with D hard to call. Germline V gene lookup returns CDR1 MNHEY and CDR2 SVGAGI. This CDR3 has 12 residues. Trimming took 5 bases from V and 6 from J, leaving 11 bases between them. DNA of the CDR3: TGTGCCAGCAGTACACGACATACCGAGCAGTACTTC. This sequence encodes CASSTRHTEQYF.

This clone has just a few counts. V gene TRBV19 combines with J gene TRBJ2-1; TRBD1 matches 7 bases. Germline loops: CDR1 LNHDA, CDR2 SQIVND (reference sequence). CDR3 length equals 13 residues. J lost 8 bases, V lost 3 bases, and 4 bases had no gene match. DNA for the CDR3: TGTGCCAGTAGTATCGACAGGGTCGATGAGCAGTTCTTC. This gives the protein CASSIDRVDEQFF.

The genes are TRBV5-6 and TRBJ2-7, with 7 bases aligning to TRBD1. CDR1 is SGHDT, CDR2 YYEEEE, per germline. CDR3 length: 13 amino acids. The V gene end was trimmed by 4 bases and the J gene end by 5 bases; junction bases not matched to a gene: 6. This CDR3 is CASSMGQWDEQYF. CDR3 nucleotide sequence: TGTGCCAGCAGCATGGGACAGTGGGACGAGCAGTACTTC.

This clone was counted a few times. V is TRBV15 and J is TRBJ2-2; 7 bases align to TRBD1. This CDR3 contains 15 residues. J lost 3 bases, V lost 3 bases, and 4 bases had no gene match. Per germline, CDR1 LNHNV and CDR2 YYDKDF (reference sequence). CDR3 coding DNA: TGTGCCACCAGCAGTTTCGACAGGGACACCGGGGAGCTGTTTTTT. Protein product: CATSSFDRDTGELFF.